Each of the 30 T cell receptor beta chains below was sequenced from the same sample in a study of cytomegalovirus exposure and HLA in healthy donors. PCR employed 60 Vbeta and 13 Jbeta primers. Some clones are missing from TCRdb's copy, which holds only in-frame ones; the method was immunoSEQ multiplex PCR. The table has some 180,000 clones, roughly 80% seen once. The sequenced sample consisted of PBMCs. The receptor source for this set is a woman under 30 in good health and CMV-seronegative.

This clone has a handful of counts. This rearrangement joins TRBV6-5 to TRBJ1-1; no definite D call. The CDR3 length is 14 residues. The ends were cut back, 0 bases at V and 1 base at J, with 6 bases in the middle. CDR1 is MNHEY and CDR2 is SVGAGI in the germline V gene. The CDR3 nucleotides read TGTGCCAGCAGTTACTCAGCGGAGAACACTGAAGCTTTCTTT. Its protein product is CASSYSAENTEAFF.

The V and J genes are TRBV7-2 and TRBJ1-5; D is undetermined. Germline V gives CDR1 SGHTA, CDR2 FQGNSA. V was shortened by 1 base and J by 0 bases, with 4 bases between the two germline ends. The CDR3 is made up of 14 amino acids. The CDR3: CASSLGYSNQPQHF. CDR3 nucleotide sequence: TGTGCCAGCAGCTTAGGCTATAGCAATCAGCCCCAGCATTTT.

This clone was recorded a few times. The chain employs TRBV5-6 and TRBJ2-2; TRBD2 aligns across 9 bases. Germline assignment: CDR1 SGHDT and CDR2 YYEEEE. V gave up 1 base and J gave up 6 bases; unmatched junction bases: 10. The CDR3 runs 17 residues. Here the CDR3 reads CASSLMLGLASSGELFF. CDR3 coding DNA: TGTGCCAGCAGCTTGATGTTAGGACTAGCGAGTTCCGGGGAGCTGTTTTTT. The complete variable domain, with remaining parts taken from reference TRBV5-6 and TRBJ2-2, reads DAGVTQSPTHLIKTRGQQVTLRCSPKSGHDTVSWYQQALGQGPQFIFQYYEEEERQRGNFPDRFSGHQFPNYSSELNVNALLLGDSALYLCASSLMLGLASSGELFFGEGSRLTVL.

The rearrangement uses TRBV4-3 and TRBJ1-1; D uncertain. Germline lookup yields CDR1 LGHNA and CDR2 YSLEER. The V end was cut by 1 base, the J end by 1 base, with 7 bases between. CDR3 length equals 14 residues. The CDR3 DNA reads as TGCGCCAGCAGCCAAGTTTTAGAGAACACTGAAGCTTTCTTT. Its protein product is CASSQVLENTEAFF.

This chain joins TRBV18 and TRBJ2-5; 9 positions match TRBD1. The CDR3 extends over 16 amino acids. Germline assignment: CDR1 KGHSH and CDR2 LQKENI. V lost 0 bases, J lost 2 bases, and 4 bases stayed unmatched. The CDR3 spells CASSPPGTGRQETQYF. DNA of the CDR3: TGTGCCAGCTCACCACCCGGGACAGGGAGGCAAGAGACCCAGTACTTC.

V gene TRBV19 combines with J gene TRBJ1-1; D remains unclear. The germline gives CDR1 LNHDA, CDR2 SQIVND (reference sequence). Deletions cut 6 bases from V and 6 bases from J, with 23 bases between. CDR3 size: 16 residues. The DNA for the CDR3 is TGTGCCAGTAGGGGTGGACTTGGGAAGTCCAATTCTGAAGCTTTCTTT. Its translation: CASRGGLGKSNSEAFF.

The chain links TRBV11-2 to TRBJ2-3; 7 bases fit TRBD1. There are 15 residues in the CDR3. V shed 4 bases and J 2 bases; nucleotides not matched to a gene: 6. The V gene's germline CDR1 is SGHAT and CDR2 FQNNGV. The CDR3 nucleotides read TGTGCCAGCAGCTCCGAGGACAGGATCACAGATACGCAGTATTTT. Translated, it gives CASSSEDRITDTQYF.

This rearrangement joins TRBV18 to TRBJ2-5, with TRBD1 matching over 8 bases. J gave up 1 base and V 1 base, and 5 bases lay outside the gene matches. Germline V CDR1 and CDR2: KGHSH, LQKENI. CDR3 size: 16 residues. The CDR3 protein is CASSPQVGQGQETQYF. DNA of the CDR3: TGTGCCAGCTCACCACAAGTCGGACAGGGCCAAGAGACCCAGTACTTC. Looking up the rest from reference TRBV18 and TRBJ2-5 gives the full variable domain: NAGVMQNPRHLVRRRGQEARLRCSPMKGHSHVYWYRQLPEEGLKFMVYLQKENIIDESGMPKERFSAEFPKEGPSILRIQQVVRGDSAAYFCASSPQVGQGQETQYFGPGTRLLVL.

This clone was observed a single time. This chain's CDR3 is CASSHTGTGSEQYF. In nucleotides, the CDR3 is TGTGCCAGCAGTCATACCGGGACAGGGTCCGAGCAGTACTTC. This chain links TRBV28 with TRBJ2-5; TRBD1 matches 9 bases. The better agreement between TRBJ2-7 and the DNA end casts doubt on the J call. Germline CDR1 reads MDHEN; CDR2 reads SYDVKM. The CDR3 is made up of 14 amino acids.

This chain connects TRBV11-2 to TRBJ2-7, with 10 bases fitting TRBD1. CDR1 and CDR2 from the germline V gene are SGHAT and FQNNGV. Losses at the gene ends were 5 bases for V and 0 bases for J; bases not matched to a gene: 10. There are 17 residues in the CDR3. DNA for the CDR3: TGTGCCAGCAGCGCCGGACCCGGGACAGGGGTCTCCTACGAGCAGTACTTC. It is translated as CASSAGPGTGVSYEQYF. Variable domain in full (rest from reference TRBV11-2 and TRBJ2-7): EAGVAQSPRYKIIEKRQSVAFWCNPISGHATLYWYQQILGQGPKLLIQFQNNGVVDDSQLPKDRFSAERLKGVDSTLKIQPAKLEDSAVYLCASSAGPGTGVSYEQYFGPGTRLTVT.

The V gene is TRBV5-4, the J gene TRBJ1-2; TRBD1 matches 8 bases. Germline V gene data show CDR1 as SGHNT and CDR2 as YYREEE (reference sequence). The CDR3 has 15 amino acids. After removal of 3 bases from V and 2 bases from J, the junction contained 6 bases not matched to a gene. The CDR3 loop is CASSSNRGSNYGYTF. The CDR3 region has the DNA TGTGCCAGCAGCTCGAACAGGGGGTCCAACTATGGCTACACCTTC.

This clone was found once. The chain links TRBV19 to TRBJ2-5; weak D call: TRBD2 (5 bases). The germline V and J ends were trimmed by 3 bases and 1 base, with 9 bases remaining between them. The CDR3 covers 14 residues. Germline V lookup: CDR1 LNHDA, CDR2 SQIVND (reference sequence). CDR3 in amino acids: CASSINGVQETQYF. The CDR3 coding sequence is TGTGCCAGTAGTATCAACGGGGTCCAAGAGACCCAGTACTTC. The whole variable domain, filled in from reference TRBV19 and TRBJ2-5, reads DGGITQSPKYLFRKEGQNVTLSCEQNLNHDAMYWYRQDPGQGLRLIYYSQIVNDFQKGDIAEGYSVSREKKESFPLTVTSAQKNPTAFYLCASSINGVQETQYFGPGTRLLVL.

This sequence joins TRBV19 and TRBJ2-7, with D perhaps TRBD2 (5 bases). Germline assignment: CDR1 LNHDA and CDR2 SQIVND (reference sequence). The CDR3 is 13 residues long. V lost 6 bases and J lost 0, with 9 bases in between. The CDR3 here is CASRSRDSYEQYF. CDR3 in DNA: TGTGCCAGTAGAAGCCGGGACTCCTACGAGCAGTACTTC.

In the case of this clone: Its ends do not fully match the called genes, so a read error is possible. The chain links TRBV7-9 to TRBJ1-1, with D perhaps matching TRBD1 (6 bases). In germline, CDR1 is SEHNR, CDR2 FQNEAQ (reference sequence). CDR3 size: 13 residues. CDR3 DNA: TGTTCCAGCAGCTTACTCCCAGTACAGGGAGCTTTCTTT. It specifies CSSSLLPVQGAFF.

The chain employs TRBV4-1 and TRBJ2-5; D might be TRBD2 (5 bases). This CDR3 has 15 amino acids. The germline gives CDR1 MGHRA, CDR2 YSYEKL. Trimming pared 2 bases from V and 5 bases from J, leaving 15 bases between. The CDR3, as DNA: TGCGCCAGCAGCCAACCGGGGAGAGGGCTGGAGACCCAGTACTTC. Translated, it gives CASSQPGRGLETQYF.

The chain is built from TRBV2 and TRBJ2-5; 7 bases agree with TRBD1. Germline V gene sequence: CDR1 SNHLY, CDR2 FYNNEI. J was trimmed by 2 bases and V by 3 bases; bases with no gene match: 6. The CDR3 has 15 amino acids. The CDR3 nucleotides read TGTGCCAGCAGTGAGCAGACAGGGCTTCAAGAGACCCAGTACTTC. Translating gives CASSEQTGLQETQYF.

This chain links TRBV30 with TRBJ2-2; 8 bases map to TRBD2. The CDR3 is made up of 14 amino acids. Germline CDR1 and CDR2: GTSNPN and SVGIG (reference sequence). The V and J ends lost 1 base and 6 bases, in that order; junction bases with no gene match: 4. CDR3 amino acids: CAWSGLAGPGELFF. CDR3 coding DNA: TGTGCCTGGAGTGGTTTAGCGGGACCCGGGGAGCTGTTTTTT.

V gene TRBV13 combines with J gene TRBJ2-7, with a possible D match to TRBD2 (6 bases). V shed 4 bases and J shed 1 base, with 14 bases lying between them. The germline gives CDR1 PRHDT, CDR2 FYEKMQ (reference sequence). The CDR3 has 15 residues. CDR3 loop: CASSSPGRLSYEQYF. In nucleotides, the CDR3 is TGTGCCAGCAGCTCCCCGGGGAGGTTATCCTACGAGCAGTACTTC.

The genes are TRBV7-9 and TRBJ2-6; D is undetermined. The CDR3 is 13 amino acids. V was cut by 5 bases and J by 8 bases, with 10 bases left in between. Germline values: CDR1 SEHNR, CDR2 FQNEAQ (reference sequence). The DNA of the CDR3 is TGTGCCAGCAGCCCGCGCTCGACCAACGTCCTGACTTTC. As protein: CASSPRSTNVLTF.

This chain links TRBV28 with TRBJ1-2, with 8 bases matching TRBD1. The germline gives CDR1 MDHEN, CDR2 SYDVKM. CDR3 length: 12 amino acids. V lost 6 bases and J lost 4; bases outside the gene matches: 1. In nucleotides, the CDR3 is TGTGCCAGCAGCACAGGGGGCTATGGCTACACCTTC. Its translation: CASSTGGYGYTF.

The chain employs TRBV11-3 and TRBJ2-5, with a possible D match to TRBD1 (5 bases). Trimming stripped 6 bases from V and 5 bases from J, with 25 bases between. Per the germline V gene, CDR1 is SGHNT and CDR2 is YENEEA. The length of the CDR3 is 17 residues. The CDR3 loop is CASSPLRQRYLLETQYF. CDR3 coding DNA: TGTGCCAGCAGTCCCCTTCGACAGCGTTACCTATTGGAGACCCAGTACTTC. Filled out from reference TRBV11-3 and TRBJ2-5, the complete variable domain reads EAGVVQSPRYKIIEKKQPVAFWCNPISGHNTLYWYLQNLGQGPELLIRYENEEAVDDSQLPKDRFSAERLKGVDSTLKIQPAELGDSAVYLCASSPLRQRYLLETQYFGPGTRLLVL.

The chain carries TRBV5-6 and TRBJ2-6, with D perhaps matching TRBD1 (5 bases). The germline V gene encodes CDR1 SGHDT and CDR2 YYEEEE. V was clipped by 4 bases and J by 0 bases, with 11 bases between them. The CDR3 length is 16 residues. The CDR3 DNA is TGTGCCAGCAGCGGGGCGCCACTCTCTGGGGCCAACGTCCTGACTTTC. It translates to CASSGAPLSGANVLTF.

The CDR3 sequence: CASSIQSGPYNEQFF. The CDR3 nucleotides are TGTGCCAGCAGTATCCAGAGCGGACCTTACAATGAGCAGTTCTTC. The V gene is TRBV27, the J gene TRBJ2-1, with D tentatively TRBD2 (5 bases). V lost 5 bases and J lost 4, with 15 bases in between. The CDR3 has 15 amino acids. The germline CDR1 and CDR2 sequences are MNHEY and SMNVEV (reference sequence).

The chain couples TRBV7-2 to TRBJ1-4, with unresolved D. The CDR3 extends over 16 amino acids. The V and J ends lost 4 bases and 4 bases respectively, with 16 bases between them. CDR1 SGHTA and CDR2 FQGNSA come from the germline V gene. The CDR3 reads CASSSTPTGVNEKLFF. The CDR3 bases are TGTGCCAGCAGCTCGACTCCAACCGGGGTTAATGAAAAACTGTTTTTT.

This clone was picked up a small number of times. The chain carries TRBV18 and TRBJ2-7; 7 bases fit TRBD1. The CDR3 contains 14 residues. The J segment lost 7 bases and the V segment lost 3 bases, leaving 9 bases of the junction unmatched. The germline gives CDR1 KGHSH, CDR2 LQKENI. The CDR3 region is CASSPGAGGREQYV. The CDR3 DNA is TGTGCCAGCTCACCGGGAGCAGGGGGTCGGGAGCAGTACGTC.

This clone has more than one count but fewer than ten. The gene calls are TRBV27 and TRBJ1-1, with D possibly being TRBD1 (6 bases). This CDR3 region has 12 residues. Germline loops: CDR1 MNHEY, CDR2 SMNVEV (reference sequence). V was shortened by 6 bases and J by 7 bases, with 12 bases between the two germline ends. The CDR3 here is CASSAQGNEAFF. CDR3 DNA sequence: TGTGCCAGCAGCGCACAGGGAAATGAAGCTTTCTTT.

The V and J genes are TRBV19 and TRBJ1-2; weak D call: TRBD1 (5 bases). Trimming stripped 3 bases from V and 3 bases from J, with 8 bases between. The CDR3 runs to 13 residues. Germline-derived CDR1 and CDR2 are LNHDA and SQIVND (reference sequence). CDR3 loop: CASSIPGDYGYTF. The CDR3 DNA reads as TGTGCCAGTAGTATCCCGGGGGACTATGGCTACACCTTC.

This rearrangement joins TRBV6-5 to TRBJ1-3; D is perhaps TRBD1 (5 bases). There are 15 residues in the CDR3. The V and J ends lost 0 bases and 3 bases respectively, with 9 bases between them. The germline CDR1 and CDR2 sequences are MNHEY and SVGAGI. The CDR3 DNA sequence: TGTGCCAGCAGTTACTCGGGAGGGGTTGGAAACACCATATATTTT. Its translation is CASSYSGGVGNTIYF.

There are a few counts of this clone. The chain joins TRBV5-8 to TRBJ2-1; 12 nucleotides line up with TRBD1. J gave up 6 bases and V 4 bases, and 5 bases lay outside the gene matches. Germline V lookup: CDR1 SGHTS, CDR2 YDEGEE. This CDR3 has 15 amino acids. For the CDR3, the DNA is TGTGCCAGCAGCGTGGGACAGGGGGCGGTCAATGAGCAGTTCTTC. It is translated as CASSVGQGAVNEQFF. Together with reference TRBV5-8 and TRBJ2-1, the CDR3 gives the full variable domain: EAGVTQSPTHLIKTRGQQATLRCSPISGHTSVYWYQQALGLGLQFLLWYDEGEERNRGNFPPRFSGRQFPNYSSELNVNALELEDSALYLCASSVGQGAVNEQFFGPGTRLTVL.

The chain recombines TRBV7-6 with TRBJ1-2, with 8 nucleotides matching TRBD1. Unmatched junction bases numbered 7, after V lost 5 bases and J lost 2 bases. The germline V gene has CDR1 SGHVS and CDR2 FNYEAQ. The CDR3 has 15 residues. The CDR3 is CASSQPGQDNYGYTF. CDR3 in DNA: TGTGCCAGCAGCCAACCGGGACAGGACAACTATGGCTACACCTTC.